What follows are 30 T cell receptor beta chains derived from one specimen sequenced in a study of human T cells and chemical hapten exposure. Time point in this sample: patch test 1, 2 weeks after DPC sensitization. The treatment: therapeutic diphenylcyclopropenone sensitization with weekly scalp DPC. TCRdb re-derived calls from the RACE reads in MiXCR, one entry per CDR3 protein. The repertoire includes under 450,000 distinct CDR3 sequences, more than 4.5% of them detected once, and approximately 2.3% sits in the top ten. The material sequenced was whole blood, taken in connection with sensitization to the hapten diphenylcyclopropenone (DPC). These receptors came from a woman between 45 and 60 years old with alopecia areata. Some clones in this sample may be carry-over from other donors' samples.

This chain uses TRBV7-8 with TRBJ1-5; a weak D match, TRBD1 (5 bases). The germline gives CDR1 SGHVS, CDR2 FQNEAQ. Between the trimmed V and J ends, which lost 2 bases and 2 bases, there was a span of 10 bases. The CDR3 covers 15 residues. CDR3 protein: CASSLMGQGNQPQHF. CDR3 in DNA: TGTGCCAGCAGCTTAATGGGGCAAGGCAATCAGCCCCAGCATTTT. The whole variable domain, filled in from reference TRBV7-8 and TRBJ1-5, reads GAGVSQSPRYKVAKRGQDVALRCDPISGHVSLFWYQQALGQGPEFLTYFQNEAQLDKSGLPSDRFFAERPEGSVSTLKIQRTQQEDSAVYLCASSLMGQGNQPQHFGDGTRLSIL.

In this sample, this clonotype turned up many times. The CDR3, as DNA: TGCGCCAGCAGCAAGGGACAGACAAACTCCCAAGAGACCCAGTACTTC. Its translation: CASSKGQTNSQETQYF. V is TRBV5-1 and J is TRBJ2-5; 7 bases are a match to TRBD1. Germline assignment: CDR1 SGHRS and CDR2 YFSETQ. V lost 4 bases, J lost 1 base, and 10 bases stayed unmatched. The CDR3 spans 16 residues.

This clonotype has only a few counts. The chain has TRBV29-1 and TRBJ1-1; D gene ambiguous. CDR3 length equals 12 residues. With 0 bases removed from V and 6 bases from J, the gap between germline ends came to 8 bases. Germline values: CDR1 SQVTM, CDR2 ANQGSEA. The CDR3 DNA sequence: TGCAGCGTTGAAGATATGGAGGCTGAAGCTTTCTTT. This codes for CSVEDMEAEAFF.

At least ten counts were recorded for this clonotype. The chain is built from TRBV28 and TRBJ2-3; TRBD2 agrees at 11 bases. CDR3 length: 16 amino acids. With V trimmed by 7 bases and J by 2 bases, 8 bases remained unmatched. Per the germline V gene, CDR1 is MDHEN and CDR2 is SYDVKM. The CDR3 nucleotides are TGTGCCAGCACAGGGGGACTAGCGGAGCTCACAGATACGCAGTATTTT. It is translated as CASTGGLAELTDTQYF. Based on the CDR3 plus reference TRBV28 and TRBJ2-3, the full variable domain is DVKVTQSSRYLVKRTGEKVFLECVQDMDHENMFWYRQDPGLGLRLIYFSYDVKMKEKGDIPEGYSVSREKKERFSLILESASTNQTSMYLCASTGGLAELTDTQYFGPGTRLTVL.

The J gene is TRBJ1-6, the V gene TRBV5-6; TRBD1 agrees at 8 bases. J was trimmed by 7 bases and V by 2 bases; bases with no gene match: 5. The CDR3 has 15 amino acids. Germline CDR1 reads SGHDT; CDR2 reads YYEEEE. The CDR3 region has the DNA TGTGCCAGCAGCTTCGGACAGGGATCGAATTCACCCCTCCACTTT. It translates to CASSFGQGSNSPLHF.

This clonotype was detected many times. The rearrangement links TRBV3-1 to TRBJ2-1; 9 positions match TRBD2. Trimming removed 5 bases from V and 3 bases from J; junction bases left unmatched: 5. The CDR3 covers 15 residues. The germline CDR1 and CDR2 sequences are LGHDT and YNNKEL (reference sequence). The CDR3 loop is CASSLGLASYNEQFF. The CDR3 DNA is TGTGCCAGCAGCTTAGGACTAGCGAGCTACAATGAGCAGTTCTTC.

The DNA of the CDR3 is TGCAGCGTTGTAGAGGCCAGGGGCGGAGAGACCCAGTACTTC. Translated: CSVVEARGGETQYF. This sequence joins TRBV29-1 and TRBJ2-5; D may be TRBD1 (6 bases). Germline CDR1 and CDR2: SQVTM and ANQGSEA. V was clipped by 4 bases and J by 4 bases, with 16 bases between them. The CDR3 length is 14 residues. The full variable domain, with the rest looked up from reference TRBV29-1 and TRBJ2-5, is SAVISQKPSRDICQRGTSLTIQCQVDSQVTMMFWYRQQPGQSLTLIATANQGSEATYESGFVIDKFPISRPNLTFSTLTVSNMSPEDSSIYLCSVVEARGGETQYFGPGTRLLVL.

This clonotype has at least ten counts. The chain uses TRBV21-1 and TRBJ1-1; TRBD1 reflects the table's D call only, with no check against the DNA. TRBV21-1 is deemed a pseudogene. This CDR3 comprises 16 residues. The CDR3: CASSKERGHMNTEAFF. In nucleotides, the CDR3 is TGTGCCAGCAGCAAAGAGAGGGGACATATGAACACTGAAGCTTTCTTT.

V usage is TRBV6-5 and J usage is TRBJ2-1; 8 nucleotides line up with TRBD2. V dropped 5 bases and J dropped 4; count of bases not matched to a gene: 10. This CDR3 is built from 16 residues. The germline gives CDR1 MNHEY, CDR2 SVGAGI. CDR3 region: CASSASLAGLYNEQFF. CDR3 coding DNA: TGTGCCAGCAGTGCCAGCCTAGCGGGCCTTTACAATGAGCAGTTCTTC.

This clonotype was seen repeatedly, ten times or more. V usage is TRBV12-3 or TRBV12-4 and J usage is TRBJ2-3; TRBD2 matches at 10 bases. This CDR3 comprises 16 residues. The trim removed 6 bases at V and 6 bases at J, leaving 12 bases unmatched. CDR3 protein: CASRRDLLAGMDTQYF. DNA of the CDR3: TGTGCCAGCAGGAGGGATTTACTAGCGGGAATGGATACGCAGTATTTT.

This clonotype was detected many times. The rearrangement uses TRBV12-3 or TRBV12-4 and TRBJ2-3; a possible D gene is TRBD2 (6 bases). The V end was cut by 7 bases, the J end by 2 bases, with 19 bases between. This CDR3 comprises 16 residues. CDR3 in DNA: TGTGCCAGCACCCTTGGGGGACTCAAACCCACAGATACGCAGTATTTT. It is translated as CASTLGGLKPTDTQYF.

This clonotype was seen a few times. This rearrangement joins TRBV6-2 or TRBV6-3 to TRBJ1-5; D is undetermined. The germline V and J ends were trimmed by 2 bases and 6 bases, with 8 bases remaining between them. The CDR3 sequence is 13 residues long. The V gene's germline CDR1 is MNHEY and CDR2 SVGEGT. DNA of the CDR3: TGTGCCAGCAGTTACCTAGGGATTCAGCCCCAGCATTTT. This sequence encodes CASSYLGIQPQHF.

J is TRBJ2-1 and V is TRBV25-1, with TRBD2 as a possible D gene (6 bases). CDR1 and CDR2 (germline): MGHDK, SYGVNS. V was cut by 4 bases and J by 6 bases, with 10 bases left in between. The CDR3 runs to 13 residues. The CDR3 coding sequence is TGTGCCAGCAGTGTTGGGACTTTCAATGAGCAGTTCTTC. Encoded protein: CASSVGTFNEQFF.

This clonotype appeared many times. The CDR3 bases are TGCAGCCCTGGCGGTGCGAGGGACGAGCAGTACTTC. Its protein product is CSPGGARDEQYF. The chain uses TRBV29-1 and TRBJ2-7; possible D gene TRBD2, 5 bases. Germline V gene lookup returns CDR1 SQVTM and CDR2 ANQGSEA. The CDR3 covers 12 residues. V gave up 8 bases and J gave up 5 bases, with 16 bases separating them.

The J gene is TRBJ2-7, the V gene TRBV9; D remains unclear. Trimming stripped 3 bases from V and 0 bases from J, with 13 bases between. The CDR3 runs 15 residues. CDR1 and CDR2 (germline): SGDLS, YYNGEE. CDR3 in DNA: TGTGCCAGCAGCGCCGCGGCTTCGAGCTCCTACGAGCAGTACTTC. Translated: CASSAAASSSYEQYF.

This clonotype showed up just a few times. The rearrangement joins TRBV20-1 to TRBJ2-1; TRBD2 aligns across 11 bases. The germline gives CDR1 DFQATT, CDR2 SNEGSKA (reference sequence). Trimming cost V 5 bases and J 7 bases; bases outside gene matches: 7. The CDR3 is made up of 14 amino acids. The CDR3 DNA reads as TGCAGTGCTCTGGGACTAGCGGTAGGGAATGAGCAGTTCTTC. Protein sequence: CSALGLAVGNEQFF.

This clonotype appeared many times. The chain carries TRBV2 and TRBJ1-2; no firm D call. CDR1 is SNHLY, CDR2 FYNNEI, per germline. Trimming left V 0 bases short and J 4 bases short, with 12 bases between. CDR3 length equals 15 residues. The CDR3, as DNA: TGTGCCAGCAGTGAAGCACACGGCCTTTTCTATGGCTACACCTTC. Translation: CASSEAHGLFYGYTF. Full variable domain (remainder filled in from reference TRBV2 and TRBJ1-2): EPEVTQTPSHQVTQMGQEVILRCVPISNHLYFYWYRQILGQKVEFLVSFYNNEISEKSEIFDDQFSVERPDGSNFTLKIRSTKLEDSAMYFCASSEAHGLFYGYTFGSGTRLTVV.

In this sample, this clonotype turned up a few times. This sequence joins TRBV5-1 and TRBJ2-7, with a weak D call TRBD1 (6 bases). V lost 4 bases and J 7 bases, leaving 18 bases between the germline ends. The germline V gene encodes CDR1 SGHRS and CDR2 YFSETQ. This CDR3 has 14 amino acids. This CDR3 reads CASSLVGGEGEQYF. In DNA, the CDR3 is TGCGCCAGCAGCCTCGTAGGGGGTGAAGGGGAGCAGTACTTC.

CDR3 loop: CASSSRTEGSTEAFF. The CDR3 DNA sequence: TGTGCCAGCAGCTCTAGGACAGAGGGGAGCACTGAAGCTTTCTTT. This chain connects TRBV11-3 to TRBJ1-1; D is perhaps TRBD1 (6 bases). The CDR3 is 15 residues long. Germline V gene sequence: CDR1 SGHNT, CDR2 YENEEA. The germline V and J ends were trimmed by 4 bases and 4 bases, with 16 bases remaining between them. The full variable domain, its missing parts supplied by reference TRBV11-3 and TRBJ1-1, is EAGVVQSPRYKIIEKKQPVAFWCNPISGHNTLYWYLQNLGQGPELLIRYENEEAVDDSQLPKDRFSAERLKGVDSTLKIQPAELGDSAVYLCASSSRTEGSTEAFFGQGTRLTVV.

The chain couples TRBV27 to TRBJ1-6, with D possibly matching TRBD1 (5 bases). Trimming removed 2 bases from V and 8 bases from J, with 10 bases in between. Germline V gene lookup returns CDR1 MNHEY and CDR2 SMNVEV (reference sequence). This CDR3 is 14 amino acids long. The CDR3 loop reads CASSLGGVDSPLHF. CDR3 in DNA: TGTGCCAGCAGTTTAGGGGGTGTGGATTCACCCCTCCACTTT.

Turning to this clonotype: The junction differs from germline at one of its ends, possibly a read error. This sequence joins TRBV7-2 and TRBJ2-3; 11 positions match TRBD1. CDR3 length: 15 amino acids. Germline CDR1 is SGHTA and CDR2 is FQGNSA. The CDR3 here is CASSLGTGGTDRQYF. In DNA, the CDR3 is TGTGCCAGCAGCTTAGGGACAGGGGGCACAGATAGGCAGTATTTT.

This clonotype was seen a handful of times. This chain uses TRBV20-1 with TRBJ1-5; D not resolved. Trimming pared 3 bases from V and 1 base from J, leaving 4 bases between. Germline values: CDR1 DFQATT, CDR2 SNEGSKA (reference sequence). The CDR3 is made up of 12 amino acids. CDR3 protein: CSARNSNQPQHF. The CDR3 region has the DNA TGCAGTGCTAGGAACAGCAATCAGCCCCAGCATTTT.

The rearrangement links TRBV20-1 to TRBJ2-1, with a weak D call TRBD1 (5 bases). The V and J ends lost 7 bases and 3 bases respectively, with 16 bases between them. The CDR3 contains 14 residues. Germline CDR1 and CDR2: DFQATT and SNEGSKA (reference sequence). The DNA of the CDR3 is TGCAGTGGGGGCCCTAAGGAGAGCTACAATGAGCAGTTCTTC. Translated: CSGGPKESYNEQFF.

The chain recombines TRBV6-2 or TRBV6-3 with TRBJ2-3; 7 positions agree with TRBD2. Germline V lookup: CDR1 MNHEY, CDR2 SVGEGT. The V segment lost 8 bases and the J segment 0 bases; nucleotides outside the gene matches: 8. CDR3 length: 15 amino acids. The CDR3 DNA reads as TGTGCCAGCCTAGGGCTAGCGGATAGCACAGATACGCAGTATTTT. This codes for CASLGLADSTDTQYF.

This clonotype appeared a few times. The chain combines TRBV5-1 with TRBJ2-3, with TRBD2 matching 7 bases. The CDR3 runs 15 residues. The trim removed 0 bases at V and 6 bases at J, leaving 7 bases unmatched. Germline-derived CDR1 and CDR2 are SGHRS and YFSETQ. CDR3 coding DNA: TGCGCCAGCAGCTTGGCTAGCGGAGGGAGTGATACGCAGTATTTT. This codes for CASSLASGGSDTQYF.

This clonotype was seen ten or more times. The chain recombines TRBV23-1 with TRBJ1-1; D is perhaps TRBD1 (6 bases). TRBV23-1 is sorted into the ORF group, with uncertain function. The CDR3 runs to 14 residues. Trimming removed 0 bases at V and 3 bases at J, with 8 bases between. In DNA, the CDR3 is TGCGCCAGCAGTCAATCGAACAGGGACACTGAAGCTTTCTTT. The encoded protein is CASSQSNRDTEAFF.

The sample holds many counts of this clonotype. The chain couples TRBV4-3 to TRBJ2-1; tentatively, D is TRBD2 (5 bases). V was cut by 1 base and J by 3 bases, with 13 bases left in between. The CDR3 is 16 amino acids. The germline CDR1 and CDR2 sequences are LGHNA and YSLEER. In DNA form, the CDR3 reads TGCGCCAGCAGCCAAGTCGGGAAGCAGAACTACAATGAGCAGTTCTTC. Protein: CASSQVGKQNYNEQFF.

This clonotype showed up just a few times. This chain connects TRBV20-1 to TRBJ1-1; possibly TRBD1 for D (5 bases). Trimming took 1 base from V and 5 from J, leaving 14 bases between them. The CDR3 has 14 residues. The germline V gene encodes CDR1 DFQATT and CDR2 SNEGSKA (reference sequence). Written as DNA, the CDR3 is TGCAGTGCTAGAGCCCCCAGGGATGGAACTGAAGCTTTCTTT. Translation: CSARAPRDGTEAFF.

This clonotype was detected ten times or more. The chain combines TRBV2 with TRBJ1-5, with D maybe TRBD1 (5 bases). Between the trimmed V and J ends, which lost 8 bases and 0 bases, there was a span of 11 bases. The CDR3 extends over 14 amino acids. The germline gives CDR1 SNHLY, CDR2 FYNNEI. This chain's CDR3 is CASRQGYSNQPQHF. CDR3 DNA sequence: TGTGCCAGCCGTCAGGGATATAGCAATCAGCCCCAGCATTTT.

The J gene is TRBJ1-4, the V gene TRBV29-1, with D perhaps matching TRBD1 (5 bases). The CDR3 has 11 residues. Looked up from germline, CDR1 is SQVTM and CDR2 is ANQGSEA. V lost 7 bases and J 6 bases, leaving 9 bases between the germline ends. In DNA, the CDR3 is TGCAGCGGTGGCAGGGATGAAAAACTGTTTTTT. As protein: CSGGRDEKLFF. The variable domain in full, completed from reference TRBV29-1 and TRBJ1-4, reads SAVISQKPSRDICQRGTSLTIQCQVDSQVTMMFWYRQQPGQSLTLIATANQGSEATYESGFVIDKFPISRPNLTFSTLTVSNMSPEDSSIYLCSGGRDEKLFFGSGTQLSVL.